This TCR beta chain came from a study of PD-1 blockade in mismatch repair-deficient tumors. The study's findings and limits: Tumor-resident clones, often absent from pretreatment blood, expanded after pembrolizumab and then contracted.

Every patient had mismatch repair deficiency by PCR or immunohistochemistry. A few pembrolizumab responders had their TCRs sequenced. As concerns this clone: Its specificity is unknown.

This CDR3 contains 17 residues. Trimming cost V 1 base and J 1 base; bases outside gene matches: 5. CDR1 and CDR2 (germline): LNHDA, SQIVND (reference sequence). Clones were sequenced by immunoSEQ multiplex PCR, and TCRdb holds only the in-frame ones, with some missing. The profile shows tens of thousands of clones, 70% to 80% of them singletons. This TCR was sampled from an adult with mismatch repair-deficient cancer. The specimen comprised peripheral blood, sampled 2 weeks after starting pembrolizumab. J is TRBJ1-5 and V is TRBV19, with 9 bases that match TRBD1. The CDR3 nucleotides read TGTGCCAGTAGTATAGCACAGGGGGCGCGAAGCAATCAGCCCCAGCATTTT. Residues: CASSIAQGARSNQPQHF.